Below, one T cell receptor (beta chain) is given with its context. The antigen remains undetermined. These data are taken from a study of T cell responses to AZD1222 COVID-19 vaccine. Study-level results: Baseline serostatus was positive in only a handful of AZD1222 recipients. Donor demographics were predominantly white British with a female majority; clonal diversity may be underestimated. Distributed over spike, vaccine-associated CD4 TCRs predominated at 160-218 and 743-854. None of the repertoires were sampled until the peak T cell response had passed.

Assay used: immunoSEQ multiplex PCR; TCRdb lists only in-frame clones, some missing. Of 70,000 to 75,000 clones in the sample, nearly 90% were seen once. The germline V gene has CDR1 SEHNR and CDR2 FQNEAQ (reference sequence). The V and J ends lost 6 bases and 6 bases respectively, with 14 bases between them. The CDR3 loop spans 13 amino acids. The sequenced sample was peripheral blood, obtained 28 days after the second AZD1222 dose. V usage is TRBV7-9 and J usage is TRBJ1-2; unclear D gene. The TCR originated in an adult who received the AZD1222 COVID-19 vaccine. The CDR3 region is CASSIELQNGYTF. The CDR3 nucleotides are TGTGCCAGCAGTATAGAGCTCCAGAATGGCTACACCTTC. Together with reference TRBV7-9 and TRBJ1-2, the CDR3 gives the full variable domain: DTGVSQNPRHKITKRGQNVTFRCDPISEHNRLYWYRQTLGQGPEFLTYFQNEAQLEKSRLLSDRFSAERPKGSFSTLEIQRTEQGDSAMYLCASSIELQNGYTFGSGTRLTVV.